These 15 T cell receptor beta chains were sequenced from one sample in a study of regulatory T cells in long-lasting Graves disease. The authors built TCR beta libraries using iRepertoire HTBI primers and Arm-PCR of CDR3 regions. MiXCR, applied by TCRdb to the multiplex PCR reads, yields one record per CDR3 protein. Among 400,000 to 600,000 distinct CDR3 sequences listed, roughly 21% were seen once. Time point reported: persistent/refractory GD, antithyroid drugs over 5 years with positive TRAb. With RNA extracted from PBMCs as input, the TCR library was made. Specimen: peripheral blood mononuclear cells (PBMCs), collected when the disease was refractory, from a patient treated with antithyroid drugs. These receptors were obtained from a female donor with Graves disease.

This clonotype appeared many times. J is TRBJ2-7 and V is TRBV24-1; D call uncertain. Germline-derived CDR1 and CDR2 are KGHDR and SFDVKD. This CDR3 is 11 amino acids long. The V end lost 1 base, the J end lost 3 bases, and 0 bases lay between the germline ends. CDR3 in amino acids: CATSDFYEQYF. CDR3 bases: TGTGCCACCAGTGATTTCTACGAGCAGTACTTC.

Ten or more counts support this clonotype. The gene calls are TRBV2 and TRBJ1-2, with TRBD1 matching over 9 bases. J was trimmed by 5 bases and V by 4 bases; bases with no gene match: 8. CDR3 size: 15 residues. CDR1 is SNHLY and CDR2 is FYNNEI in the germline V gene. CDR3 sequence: CASSAQGTGMYGYTF. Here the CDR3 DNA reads TGTGCCAGCAGTGCCCAGGGGACAGGGATGTATGGCTACACCTTC.

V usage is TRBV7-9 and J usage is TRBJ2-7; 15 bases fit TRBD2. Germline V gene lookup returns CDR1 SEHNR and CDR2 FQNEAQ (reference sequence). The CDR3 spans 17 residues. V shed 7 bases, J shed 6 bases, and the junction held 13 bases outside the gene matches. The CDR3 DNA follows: TGTGCCAGCACTCTTTCGGGGGGACTAGCGGGAGGAGGCGAGCAGTACTTC. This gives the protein CASTLSGGLAGGGEQYF.

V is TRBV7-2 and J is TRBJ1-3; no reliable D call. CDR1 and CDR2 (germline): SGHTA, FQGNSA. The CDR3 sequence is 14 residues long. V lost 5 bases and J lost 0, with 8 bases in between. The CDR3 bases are TGTGCCAGCAGCACTAATGGCTCTGGAAACACCATATATTTT. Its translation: CASSTNGSGNTIYF.

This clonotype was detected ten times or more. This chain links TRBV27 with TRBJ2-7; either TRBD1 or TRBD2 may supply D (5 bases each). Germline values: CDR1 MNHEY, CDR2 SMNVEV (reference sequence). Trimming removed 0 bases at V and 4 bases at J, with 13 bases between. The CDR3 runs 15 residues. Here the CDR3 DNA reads TGTGCCAGCAGTTTATCGGGGGAGCAATGGTACGAGCAGTACTTC. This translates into CASSLSGEQWYEQYF.

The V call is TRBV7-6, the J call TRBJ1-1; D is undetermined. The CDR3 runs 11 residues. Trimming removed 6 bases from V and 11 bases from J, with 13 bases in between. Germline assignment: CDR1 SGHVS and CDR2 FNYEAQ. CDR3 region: CASSQGFRAFF. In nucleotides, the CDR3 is TGTGCCAGCAGTCAAGGATTTCGGGCTTTCTTT.

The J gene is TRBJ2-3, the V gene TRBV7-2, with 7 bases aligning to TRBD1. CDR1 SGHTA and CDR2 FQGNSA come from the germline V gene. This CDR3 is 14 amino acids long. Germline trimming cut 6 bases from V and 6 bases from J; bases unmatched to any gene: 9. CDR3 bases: TGTGCCAGCAGATCGACAGGGATGGTTGATACGCAGTATTTT. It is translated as CASRSTGMVDTQYF.

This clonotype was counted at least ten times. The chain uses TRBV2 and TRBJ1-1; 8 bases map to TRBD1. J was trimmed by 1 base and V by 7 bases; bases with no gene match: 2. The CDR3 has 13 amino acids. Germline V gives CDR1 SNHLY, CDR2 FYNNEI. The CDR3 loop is CASTGQGNTEAFF. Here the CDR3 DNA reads TGTGCCAGCACCGGACAGGGGAACACTGAAGCTTTCTTT.

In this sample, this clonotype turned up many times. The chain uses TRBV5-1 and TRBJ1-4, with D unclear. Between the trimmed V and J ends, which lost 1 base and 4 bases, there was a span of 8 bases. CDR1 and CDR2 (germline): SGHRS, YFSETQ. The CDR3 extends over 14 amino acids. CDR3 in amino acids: CASSLTPRNEKLFF. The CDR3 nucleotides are TGCGCCAGCAGCTTGACGCCACGTAATGAAAAACTGTTTTTT.

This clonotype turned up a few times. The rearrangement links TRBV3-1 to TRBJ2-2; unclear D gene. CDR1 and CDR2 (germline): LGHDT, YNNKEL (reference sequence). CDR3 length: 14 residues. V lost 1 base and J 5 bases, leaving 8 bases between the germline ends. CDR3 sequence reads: CASSQGPDTGELFF. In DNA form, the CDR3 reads TGTGCCAGCAGCCAAGGACCCGATACCGGGGAGCTGTTTTTT.

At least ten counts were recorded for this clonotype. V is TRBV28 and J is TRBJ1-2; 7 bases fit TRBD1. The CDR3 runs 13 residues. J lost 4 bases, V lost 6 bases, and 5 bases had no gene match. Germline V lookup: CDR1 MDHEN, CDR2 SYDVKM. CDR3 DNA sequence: TGTGCCAGCAGCCGACAGGGCAGCTATGGCTACACCTTC. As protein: CASSRQGSYGYTF.

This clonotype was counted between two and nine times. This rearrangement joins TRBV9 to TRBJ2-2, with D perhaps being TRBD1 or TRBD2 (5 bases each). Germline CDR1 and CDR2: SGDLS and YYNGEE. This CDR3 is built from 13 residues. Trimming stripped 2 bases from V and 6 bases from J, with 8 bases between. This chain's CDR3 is CASSVGVAGELFF. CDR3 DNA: TGTGCCAGCAGCGTGGGGGTGGCCGGGGAGCTGTTTTTT.

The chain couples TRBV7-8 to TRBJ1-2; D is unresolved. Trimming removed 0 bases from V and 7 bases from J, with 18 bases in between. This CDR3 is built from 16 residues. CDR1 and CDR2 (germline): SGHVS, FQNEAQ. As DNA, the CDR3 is TGTGCCAGCAGCTTAGCGATGGCGGGCCCTGGCAGTGGCTACACCTTC. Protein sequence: CASSLAMAGPGSGYTF.

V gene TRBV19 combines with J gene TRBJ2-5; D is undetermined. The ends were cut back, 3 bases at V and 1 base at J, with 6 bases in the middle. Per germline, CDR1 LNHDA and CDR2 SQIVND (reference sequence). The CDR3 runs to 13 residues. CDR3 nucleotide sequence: TGTGCCAGTAGTATTGGGATCCAAGAGACCCAGTACTTC. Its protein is CASSIGIQETQYF.

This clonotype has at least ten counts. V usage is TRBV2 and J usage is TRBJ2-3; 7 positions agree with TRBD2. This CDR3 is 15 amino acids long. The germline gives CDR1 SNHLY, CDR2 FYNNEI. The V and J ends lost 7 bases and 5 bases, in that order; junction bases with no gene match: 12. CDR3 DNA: TGTGCCAGCAACCCGGGACTCGGGGGGAGAGATACGCAGTATTTT. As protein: CASNPGLGGRDTQYF.